A selection of T cell receptor beta chains follows, all from one sample in a study of T cells after yellow fever vaccination. A single record per CDR3 protein comes from TCRdb applying MiXCR to the 5' RACE reads. The sample holds fewer than 400,000 distinct CDR3 sequences; roughly a tenth are singletons and the top ten take 3.3%. Material: CD4+ T cells sorted from PBMCs, obtained 45 days after the yellow fever booster vaccination. The receptors originated from a man younger than 35 who received the YFV17D yellow fever vaccine. The CDR3 runs from the conserved cysteine through the conserved F or W. The D gene is left open where the match is weak.

>NA|TRBV7-6
CASSFGAGSTEAFF
>NA|TRBV5-1
CASSGDSRVTEAFF
>TRBD1|TRBV20-1
CSARDRTGHETYGYTF
>NA|TRBV18
CATTTDQNTEAFF
>NA|TRBV5-6
CASSLAEGPQHF
>TRBD1|TRBV9
CASSVTGQLNQPQHF
>TRBD1|TRBV12-3/TRBV12-4
CASSLALGQGTNEQFF
>TRBD1|TRBV20-1
CSARGTGKVTYNEQFF
>NA|TRBV5-4
CASSQLGAGEKKETQYF
>TRBD2|TRBV29-1
CSVGTSGGRDTQYF
>TRBD2|TRBV12-3/TRBV12-4
CASSPGLAGSTGELFF